This TCR beta chain derives from a study of T cell responses to AZD1222 COVID-19 vaccine. The method was immunoSEQ multiplex PCR; TCRdb's version includes in-frame clones alone and lacks a portion of them. The data hold 70,000 to 95,000 clones, with about 89% observed a single time. Trimming removed 4 bases at V and 7 bases at J, with 14 bases between. Germline CDR1 and CDR2: SGHDT and YYEEEE. The CDR3 is made up of 13 amino acids. Sequencing was performed on peripheral blood, taken 28 days after the second AZD1222 dose. The receptor was derived from an adult who received the AZD1222 COVID-19 vaccine. The rearrangement joins TRBV5-6 to TRBJ1-2; tentatively, D is TRBD1 (6 bases). The CDR3 spells CASSPGRGFGYTF. CDR3 nucleotide sequence: TGTGCCAGCAGCCCTGGCAGGGGATTTGGCTACACCTTC.